This TCR beta chain came from a study of shared clonotypes between healthy human individuals. Findings and limits, study-wide: Collection of samples was limited to blood; tissue repertoires likely differ.

TCRdb keeps only in-frame clones here, not all; method: immunoSEQ multiplex PCR. The repertoire holds about 360,000 clones, with roughly 80% as singletons. Nashville, Tennessee was home to all donors, who were Caucasian adults. Concerning this clone itself: What it binds is unknown.

Sequenced input: memory CD4+ T cells sorted from blood. Documented subset: CD45RA-negative fraction. This clonotype was sampled from a man aged 30 to 45 in good health.

DNA of the CDR3: TGTGCCAGCAGCCTATACGGGAGAACTGAAGCTTTCTTT. Encoded protein: CASSLYGRTEAFF. The J gene is TRBJ1-1, the V gene TRBV7-2; D is unresolved. Germline values: CDR1 SGHTA, CDR2 FQGNSA. Trimming shortened V by 5 bases and J by 5 bases, and 12 bases separated the two germline ends. CDR3 length equals 13 residues.